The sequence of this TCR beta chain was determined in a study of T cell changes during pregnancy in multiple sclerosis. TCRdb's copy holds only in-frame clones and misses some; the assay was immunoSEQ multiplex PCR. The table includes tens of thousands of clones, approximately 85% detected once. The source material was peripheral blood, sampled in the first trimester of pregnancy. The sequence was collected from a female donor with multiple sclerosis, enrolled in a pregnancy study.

This chain's CDR3 is CASSPERSSSYEQYF. As DNA, the CDR3 is TGTGCCAGCTCACCTGAGCGGTCGAGCTCCTACGAGCAGTACTTC. This rearrangement joins TRBV18 to TRBJ2-7, with TRBD2 as a possible D gene (5 bases). Trimming removed 3 bases from V and 0 bases from J, with 12 bases in between. The CDR3 sequence is 15 residues long. Germline values: CDR1 KGHSH, CDR2 LQKENI.